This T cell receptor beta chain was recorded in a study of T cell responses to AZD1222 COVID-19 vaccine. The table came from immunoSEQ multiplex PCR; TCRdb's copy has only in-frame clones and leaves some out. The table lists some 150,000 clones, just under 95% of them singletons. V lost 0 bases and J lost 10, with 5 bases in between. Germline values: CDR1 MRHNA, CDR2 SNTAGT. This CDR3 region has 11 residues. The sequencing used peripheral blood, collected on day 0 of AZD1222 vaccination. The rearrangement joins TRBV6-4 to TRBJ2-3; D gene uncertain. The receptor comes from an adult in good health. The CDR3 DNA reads TGTGCCAGCAGTGACTCAAGGGCGCAGTATTTT. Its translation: CASSDSRAQYF.